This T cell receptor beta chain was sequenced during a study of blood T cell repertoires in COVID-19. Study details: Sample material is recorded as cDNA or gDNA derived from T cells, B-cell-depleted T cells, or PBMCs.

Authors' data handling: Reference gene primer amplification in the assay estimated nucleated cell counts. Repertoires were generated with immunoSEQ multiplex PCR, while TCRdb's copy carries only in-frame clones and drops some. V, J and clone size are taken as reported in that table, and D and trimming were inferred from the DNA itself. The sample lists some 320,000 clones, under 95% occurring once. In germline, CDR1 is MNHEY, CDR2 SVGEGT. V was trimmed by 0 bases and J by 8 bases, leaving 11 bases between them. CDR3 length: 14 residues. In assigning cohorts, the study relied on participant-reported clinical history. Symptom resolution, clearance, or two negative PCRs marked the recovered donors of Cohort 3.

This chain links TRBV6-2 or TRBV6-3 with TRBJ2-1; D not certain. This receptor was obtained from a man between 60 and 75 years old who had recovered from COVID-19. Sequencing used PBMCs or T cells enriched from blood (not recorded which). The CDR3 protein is CASSYSAGPYEQFF. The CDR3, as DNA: TGTGCCAGCAGTTACTCGGCAGGTCCTTATGAGCAGTTCTTC.